This TCR beta chain appears in the sequencing data of a study of blood T cell repertoires in COVID-19. Study-wide background: Sample material is recorded as cDNA or gDNA derived from T cells, B-cell-depleted T cells, or PBMCs.

The method was immunoSEQ multiplex PCR; TCRdb's version includes in-frame clones alone and lacks a portion of them. The sample records 120,000 or so clones, 81% being singletons. Per germline, CDR1 MNHNY and CDR2 SVGAGI (reference sequence). This CDR3 comprises 19 residues. Trimming pared 5 bases from V and 0 bases from J, leaving 23 bases between. V is TRBV6-6 and J is TRBJ2-1; unclear D gene. The sequenced material came from peripheral blood. The receptor was derived from a man between 25 and 39 years old with COVID-19, enrolled during active disease. The CDR3 DNA follows: TGTGCCAGCAGTCAACGATCAGGCAATTGGATTAGCTCCTACAATGAGCAGTTCTTC. It yields the protein CASSQRSGNWISSYNEQFF.